The 26 T cell receptor beta chains presented below share a single source sample, sequenced in a study of blood T cells in healthy people across ages. The use of a sample-barcoded 5' primer and a J-beta primer mix characterized a second PCR of about 7 to 12 cycles. TCRdb fed the 5' RACE reads into MiXCR, producing one record per CDR3 protein. Among approximately 800,000 distinct CDR3 sequences listed, approximately 59% were seen once. The specimen sequenced was blood. The origin of the receptors is a man between 25 and 39 years old in good health.

The chain carries TRBV27 and TRBJ2-5; TRBD2 agrees at 10 bases. CDR3 length: 15 amino acids. Germline assignment: CDR1 MNHEY and CDR2 SMNVEV (reference sequence). Trimming cost V 3 bases and J 11 bases; bases outside gene matches: 12. The CDR3 reads CASSLERGGRNEQYF. The CDR3 nucleotides read TGTGCCAGCAGTTTGGAGCGGGGGGGCCGCAATGAGCAGTACTTC.

The chain couples TRBV7-9 to TRBJ2-5; no definite D call. The germline V gene encodes CDR1 SEHNR and CDR2 FQNEAQ (reference sequence). This CDR3 is 15 amino acids long. Trimming shortened V by 0 bases and J by 1 base, and 9 bases separated the two germline ends. The CDR3: CASSLALGRQETQYF. The CDR3 nucleotides read TGTGCCAGCAGCTTAGCGCTCGGACGCCAAGAGACCCAGTACTTC.

V is TRBV5-1 and J is TRBJ2-5; tentatively, D is TRBD2 (7 bases). The CDR3 totals 17 residues. The V end lost 0 bases, the J end lost 1 base, and 16 bases lay between the germline ends. The germline gives CDR1 SGHRS, CDR2 YFSETQ. The CDR3 region is CASSLVTAGTSQETQYF. CDR3 bases: TGCGCCAGCAGCTTGGTTACAGCGGGGACAAGCCAAGAGACCCAGTACTTC. Full variable domain (rest looked up from reference TRBV5-1 and TRBJ2-5): KAGVTQTPRYLIKTRGQQVTLSCSPISGHRSVSWYQQTPGQGLQFLFEYFSETQRNKGNFPGRFSGRQFSNSRSEMNVSTLELGDSALYLCASSLVTAGTSQETQYFGPGTRLLVL.

The chain links TRBV20-1 to TRBJ2-7; D remains unclear. The germline V and J ends were trimmed by 3 bases and 6 bases, with 9 bases remaining between them. The V gene's germline CDR1 is DFQATT and CDR2 SNEGSKA (reference sequence). The CDR3 length is 11 residues. CDR3: CSASARPEQYF. The CDR3 DNA reads as TGCAGTGCTAGCGCCAGGCCCGAGCAGTACTTC.

The rearrangement uses TRBV5-1 and TRBJ2-1; 9 nucleotides line up with TRBD1. The CDR3 consists of 15 residues. Germline lookup yields CDR1 SGHRS and CDR2 YFSETQ. With 2 bases clipped from V and 5 bases from J, the junction kept 5 bases outside the gene matches. This chain's CDR3 is CASSLGQGSHNEQFF. CDR3 sequence (DNA): TGCGCCAGCAGCTTAGGACAGGGGTCCCACAATGAGCAGTTCTTC. The full variable domain, completed using reference TRBV5-1 and TRBJ2-1, is KAGVTQTPRYLIKTRGQQVTLSCSPISGHRSVSWYQQTPGQGLQFLFEYFSETQRNKGNFPGRFSGRQFSNSRSEMNVSTLELGDSALYLCASSLGQGSHNEQFFGPGTRLTVL.

There are many counts of this clonotype. The V and J genes are TRBV24-1 and TRBJ2-1, with D unresolved. With 4 bases removed from V and 5 bases from J, the gap between germline ends came to 14 bases. The CDR3 has 15 amino acids. Germline V lookup: CDR1 KGHDR, CDR2 SFDVKD. CDR3 amino acids: CATSEPWTDHNEQFF. The CDR3 region has the DNA TGTGCCACCAGTGAGCCGTGGACGGACCACAATGAGCAGTTCTTC.

V gene TRBV15 combines with J gene TRBJ1-2; no definite D call. V was trimmed by 0 bases and J by 4 bases, leaving 15 bases between them. The CDR3 length is 16 residues. CDR1 LNHNV and CDR2 YYDKDF come from the germline V gene (reference sequence). The CDR3 spells CATSRDGIDLGYGYTF. The CDR3 DNA reads as TGTGCCACCAGCAGAGATGGAATAGATCTTGGCTATGGCTACACCTTC.

This clonotype was detected only a few times. One end of the junction is discordant with germline, which a read error may explain. V usage is TRBV10-3 and J usage is TRBJ2-6; 8 nucleotides line up with TRBD1. The length of the CDR3 is 17 residues. CDR1 is ENHRY and CDR2 is SYGVKD in the germline V gene. The chain's CDR3 is CATQGQVDAAGANVLTF. The CDR3, as DNA: TGTGCCACCCAGGGACAGGTTGATGCTGCTGGGGCCAACGTACTGACTTTC.

The genes are TRBV29-1 and TRBJ1-2, with TRBD1 matching over 9 bases. J gave up 0 bases and V 7 bases, and 9 bases lay outside the gene matches. Germline CDR1 SQVTM, CDR2 ANQGSEA. This CDR3 has 15 amino acids. The CDR3: CSAFGDRDTNYGYTF. CDR3 in DNA: TGCAGCGCCTTCGGGGACAGGGACACTAACTATGGCTACACCTTC.

The rearrangement uses TRBV11-2 and TRBJ2-5; D perhaps matches TRBD2 (7 bases). The V end was cut by 3 bases, the J end by 3 bases, with 17 bases between. The CDR3 sequence is 16 residues long. Germline V gene lookup returns CDR1 SGHAT and CDR2 FQNNGV. The CDR3 region has the DNA TGTGCCAGCAGCTTGTTTCGCGGGGGCGGGGAAGAGACCCAGTACTTC. Translated, it gives CASSLFRGGGEETQYF.

V is TRBV20-1 and J is TRBJ2-7; 13 positions agree with TRBD2. The CDR3 is made up of 13 amino acids. Germline V gene lookup returns CDR1 DFQATT and CDR2 SNEGSKA (reference sequence). The CDR3 DNA reads TGCAGGCCGACTAGCGGGGGGACCTACGAGCAGTACTTC. It encodes CRPTSGGTYEQYF.

This clonotype was seen only once. V and J are TRBV6-6 and TRBJ2-3; 9 nucleotides line up with TRBD2. Germline trimming cut 3 bases from V and 4 bases from J; bases unmatched to any gene: 5. The CDR3 has 15 residues. Germline V lookup: CDR1 MNHNY, CDR2 SVGAGI (reference sequence). Here the CDR3 reads CASSYGGGAADTQYF. In DNA form, the CDR3 reads TGTGCCAGCAGTTATGGCGGGGGGGCTGCAGATACGCAGTATTTT.

This chain joins TRBV5-1 and TRBJ1-1, with unresolved D. Germline V CDR1 and CDR2: SGHRS, YFSETQ. The CDR3 has 14 residues. With 4 bases removed from V and 1 base from J, the gap between germline ends came to 11 bases. DNA for the CDR3: TGCGCCAGCAGCCTACCGACACCGAACACTGAAGCTTTCTTT. It specifies CASSLPTPNTEAFF. Based on the CDR3 plus reference TRBV5-1 and TRBJ1-1, the full variable domain is KAGVTQTPRYLIKTRGQQVTLSCSPISGHRSVSWYQQTPGQGLQFLFEYFSETQRNKGNFPGRFSGRQFSNSRSEMNVSTLELGDSALYLCASSLPTPNTEAFFGQGTRLTVV.

The chain carries TRBV20-1 and TRBJ1-4; 9 bases align to TRBD1. Germline assignment: CDR1 DFQATT and CDR2 SNEGSKA (reference sequence). This CDR3 spans 15 amino acids. V was pared by 3 bases and J by 3 bases, with 5 bases of the junction left unmatched. The CDR3 nucleotides read TGCAGTGCTAGGACCGGGACAGGGTCTAATGAAAAACTGTTTTTT. Residues: CSARTGTGSNEKLFF.

The gene calls are TRBV4-3 and TRBJ2-3, with a weak D call TRBD2 (6 bases). Trimming stripped 0 bases from V and 4 bases from J, with 14 bases between. There are 16 residues in the CDR3. Per the germline V gene, CDR1 is LGHNA and CDR2 is YSLEER. Written as DNA, the CDR3 is TGCGCCAGCAGCCAAGATCTGGGGGGTGGGGCAGATACGCAGTATTTT. The encoded protein is CASSQDLGGGADTQYF.

This clonotype has just a few counts. This chain connects TRBV4-2 to TRBJ2-7; 9 bases line up with TRBD2. The CDR3 contains 17 residues. CDR1 is LGHNA, CDR2 YNFKEQ, per germline. With 3 bases clipped from V and 0 bases from J, the junction kept 9 bases outside the gene matches. The CDR3 DNA sequence: TGTGCCAGCAGCCAGGAGTTACAGGGACTAGCCTCCTACGAGCAGTACTTC. Its protein product is CASSQELQGLASYEQYF.

The genes are TRBV5-1 and TRBJ2-1; D is perhaps TRBD1 (5 bases). CDR1 and CDR2 from the germline V gene are SGHRS and YFSETQ. V was clipped by 2 bases and J by 9 bases, with 12 bases between them. The CDR3 has 13 amino acids. The CDR3 DNA sequence: TGCGCCAGCAGCTTCGTGCAGGGCACTGAGCAGTTCTTC. It encodes CASSFVQGTEQFF.

The CDR3 DNA reads TGCAGCGTTGAAGCAGAACTAGCGGGGGGTGGGCAGTTCTTC. Encoded protein: CSVEAELAGGGQFF. The chain is built from TRBV29-1 and TRBJ2-1; 12 bases agree with TRBD2. The V gene end was trimmed by 1 base and the J gene end by 12 bases; junction bases not matched to a gene: 7. CDR3 length: 14 residues. The germline V gene encodes CDR1 SQVTM and CDR2 ANQGSEA.

This clonotype was seen a handful of times. The chain uses TRBV7-2 and TRBJ1-2; tentative D call: TRBD1 (5 bases). The CDR3 has 14 amino acids. Germline CDR1 and CDR2: SGHTA and FQGNSA. V dropped 4 bases and J dropped 2 bases, with 11 bases sitting between them. The CDR3 sequence: CASSSDGANYGYTF. Here the CDR3 DNA reads TGTGCCAGCAGCTCCGACGGGGCGAACTATGGCTACACCTTC.

The J gene is TRBJ2-2, the V gene TRBV12-3 or TRBV12-4; D may be TRBD1 or TRBD2 (5 bases each). Deletions cut 3 bases from V and 4 bases from J, with 12 bases between. CDR3 size: 15 residues. This CDR3 is CASSFASRGTGELFF. CDR3 bases: TGTGCCAGCAGTTTTGCCTCGAGGGGCACCGGGGAGCTGTTTTTT.

The chain carries TRBV28 and TRBJ2-5; D is possibly TRBD1 or TRBD2 (5 bases each). From germline, CDR1 is MDHEN and CDR2 SYDVKM. V lost 6 bases and J lost 4, with 21 bases in between. The CDR3 loop spans 16 amino acids. In DNA form, the CDR3 reads TGTGCCAGCAGCTCTAACGGGGCCCCCTTCGGAGAGACCCAGTACTTC. It is translated as CASSSNGAPFGETQYF.

With respect to this clonotype: One end of the junction does not line up with germline, which may come from a read error. The chain employs TRBV5-1 and TRBJ2-4; a possible D gene is TRBD2 (6 bases). The CDR3 runs 15 residues. Per the germline V gene, CDR1 is SGHRS and CDR2 is YFSETQ. CDR3 nucleotide sequence: TGCGCCAGCAGCCTGAGCGGGTCAACCAAAAGCATTCAGTACTTC. Translated: CASSLSGSTKSIQYF.

The chain employs TRBV4-3 and TRBJ2-7; 12 bases match TRBD2. The J call may be faulty, since TRBJ2-1 better matches the DNA end. This CDR3 region has 16 residues. CDR1 and CDR2 from the germline V gene are LGHNA and YSLEER. The CDR3: CASSPEGLAGSDEQFF. The CDR3, as DNA: TGCGCCAGCAGCCCCGAAGGACTAGCGGGGAGCGATGAGCAGTTCTTC.

This rearrangement joins TRBV20-1 to TRBJ2-5; no reliable D call. The J call is uncertain, as TRBJ2-7 better fits the DNA end. The CDR3 consists of 14 residues. CDR1 is DFQATT and CDR2 is SNEGSKA in the germline V gene (reference sequence). The CDR3 DNA sequence: TGCAGTGCTGCTCCCCCCCGGAACATCCCCGAGCAGTACTTC. Amino acid sequence: CSAAPPRNIPEQYF.

This clonotype was observed a few times. The rearrangement joins TRBV12-3 or TRBV12-4 to TRBJ2-4, with 10 bases fitting TRBD1. The J call may be in error: the DNA end matches TRBJ2-7 better. This CDR3 comprises 15 residues. As DNA, the CDR3 is TGTGCCAGCAGTTTAATCGGGACAGGGGTTAACGAGCAGTACTTC. Translating gives CASSLIGTGVNEQYF.

The genes are TRBV7-3 and TRBJ1-2; D call uncertain. This CDR3 is built from 16 residues. Between the trimmed V and J ends, which lost 5 bases and 6 bases, there was a span of 22 bases. Germline CDR1 is SGHTA and CDR2 is FQGTGA. CDR3 in DNA: TGTGCCAGCAGCACACAAAGTGGTGTTCGGGAAAATGGCTACACCTTC. Protein: CASSTQSGVRENGYTF.